This record covers a single T cell receptor beta chain. The antigen remains unidentified. For sorted subsets, 150 to 200 ng DNA per replicate equaled some 27,000 T cell genomes. Profiling relied on immunoSEQ multiplex PCR, and the TCRdb table lists in-frame clones only, not all of them. Here the sample spans about 700,000 clones, around 90% being singletons. The naive CD8 fraction comprised CD45RO-negative cells positively selected for CCR7 and excluded terminally differentiated effector memory CD45RA+ cells. This sample is part of a study of shared clonotypes between healthy human individuals. General study results and limits: Non-shared clonotypes had lower generation probabilities than those shared by all four donors.

Trimming removed 0 bases at V and 6 bases at J, with 9 bases between. CDR1 LNHNV and CDR2 YYDKDF come from the germline V gene (reference sequence). The CDR3 runs 14 residues. The chain uses TRBV15 and TRBJ2-1; D not certain. The TCR originated in a man aged 25 to 40 in good health. Sequencing used naive CD8+ T cells sorted from blood. This CDR3 reads CATSRDTALNEQFF. In DNA form, the CDR3 reads TGTGCCACCAGCAGAGATACCGCTCTCAATGAGCAGTTCTTC.